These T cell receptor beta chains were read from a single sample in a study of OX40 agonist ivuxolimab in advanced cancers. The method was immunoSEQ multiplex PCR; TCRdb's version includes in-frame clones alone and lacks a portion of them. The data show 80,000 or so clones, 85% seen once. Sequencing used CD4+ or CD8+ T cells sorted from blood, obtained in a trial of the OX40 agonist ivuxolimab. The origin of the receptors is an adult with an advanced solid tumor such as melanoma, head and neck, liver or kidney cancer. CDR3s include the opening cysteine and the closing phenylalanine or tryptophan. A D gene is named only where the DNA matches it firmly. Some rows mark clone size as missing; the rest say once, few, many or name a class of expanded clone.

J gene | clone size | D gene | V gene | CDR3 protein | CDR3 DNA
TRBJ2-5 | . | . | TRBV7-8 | CASTKIQETQYF | TGTGCCAGCACCAAAATCCAAGAGACCCAGTACTTC
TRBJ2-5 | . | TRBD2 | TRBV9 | CASSFGGGYGETQYF | TGTGCCAGCAGCTTCGGGGGAGGGTACGGGGAGACCCAGTACTTC
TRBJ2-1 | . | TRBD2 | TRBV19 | CASHQRERYNEQFF | TGTGCCAGTCATCAGCGGGAGAGATACAATGAGCAGTTCTTC
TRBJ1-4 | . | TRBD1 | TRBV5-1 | CASRRTGGSNEKLFF | TGCGCCAGCAGGCGGACAGGGGGGTCTAATGAAAAACTGTTTTTT
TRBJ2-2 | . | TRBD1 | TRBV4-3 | CASSARAGGVIGELFF | TGCGCCAGCAGTGCAAGGGCAGGGGGCGTGATTGGGGAGCTGTTTTTT
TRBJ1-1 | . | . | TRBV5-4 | CASRLRGGTEAFF | TGTGCCAGCAGACTCCGGGGTGGCACTGAAGCTTTCTTT
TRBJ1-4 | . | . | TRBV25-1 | CASSELGAANEKLFF | TGTGCCAGCAGTGAATTAGGGGCAGCTAATGAAAAACTGTTTTTT
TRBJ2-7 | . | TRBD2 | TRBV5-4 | CASSPGRGTSGRGNLEQYF | TGTGCCAGCAGCCCCGGTAGAGGGACTAGCGGGAGAGGCAACTTAGAGCAGTACTTC
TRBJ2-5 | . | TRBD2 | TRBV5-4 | CASSLPAGGVETQYF | TGTGCCAGCAGTTTACCAGCGGGAGGGGTAGAGACCCAGTACTTC
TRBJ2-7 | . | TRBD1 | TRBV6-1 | CASSAGQGSFSMIDEQYF | TGTGCCAGCAGTGCCGGACAGGGAAGTTTCTCTATGATCGACGAGCAGTACTTC
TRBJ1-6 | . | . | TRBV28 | CASKSPGSENSPLHF | TGTGCCAGCAAATCTCCCGGGTCAGAGAATTCACCCCTCCACTTT
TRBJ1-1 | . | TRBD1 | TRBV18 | CASSSTGELAEAFF | TGTGCCAGCTCTTCTACAGGGGAACTCGCTGAAGCTTTCTTT
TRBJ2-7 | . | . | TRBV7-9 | CASSLGPGGGQYF | TGTGCCAGCAGCCTAGGACCGGGTGGGGGGCAGTACTTC
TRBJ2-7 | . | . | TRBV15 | CATSRDPPEQYF | TGTGCCACCAGCAGAGATCCCCCCGAGCAGTACTTC
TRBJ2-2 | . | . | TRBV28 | CASRTNTGELFF | TGTGCCAGCAGAACGAACACCGGGGAGCTGTTTTTT
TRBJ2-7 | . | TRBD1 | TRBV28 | CASSPGQGVLYEQYF | TGTGCCAGCAGTCCGGGACAGGGGGTTCTCTACGAGCAGTACTTC
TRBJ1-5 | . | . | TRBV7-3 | CASSLKEDVSNQPQHF | TGTGCCAGCAGCTTAAAAGAGGATGTGAGCAATCAGCCCCAGCATTTT
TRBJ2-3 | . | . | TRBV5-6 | CASSRVQSTDTQYF | TGTGCCAGCAGCAGGGTACAGTCCACAGATACGCAGTATTTT
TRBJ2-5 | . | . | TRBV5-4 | CASSRLETTAQYF | TGTGCCAGCAGCAGACTAGAAACAACAGCCCAGTACTTC
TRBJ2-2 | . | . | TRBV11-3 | CASSLISAGELFF | TGTGCCAGCAGCCTGATCTCCGCGGGGGAGCTGTTTTTT
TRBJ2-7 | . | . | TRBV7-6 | CASSLGDVSYEQYF | TGTGCCAGCAGCTTAGGGGACGTATCCTACGAGCAGTACTTC
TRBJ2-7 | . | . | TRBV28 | CASSYDRDYEQYF | TGTGCCAGCAGCTACGACAGAGATTACGAGCAGTACTTC
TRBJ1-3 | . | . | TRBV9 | CASSAYTVSGNTIYF | TGTGCCAGCAGCGCATACACAGTGTCTGGAAACACCATATATTTT
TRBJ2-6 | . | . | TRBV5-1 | CASSFLGNGANVLTF | TGCGCCAGCAGCTTCCTGGGAAATGGGGCCAACGTCCTGACTTTC
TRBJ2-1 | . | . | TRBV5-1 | CASSAGQSSYNEQFF | TGCGCCAGCAGCGCCGGGCAAAGCTCCTACAATGAGCAGTTCTTC
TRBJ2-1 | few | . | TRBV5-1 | CASSSLMGGEQFF | TGCGCCAGCAGCTCTTTAATGGGGGGAGAGCAGTTCTTC
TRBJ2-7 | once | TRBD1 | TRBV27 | CASSLVNRGPRNEQYF | TGTGCCAGCAGTTTAGTCAACAGGGGGCCCCGGAACGAGCAGTACTTC
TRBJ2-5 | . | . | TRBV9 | CASSVVGASSETQYF | TGTGCCAGCAGCGTAGTGGGAGCATCTTCAGAGACCCAGTACTTC
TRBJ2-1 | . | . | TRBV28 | CASRGLSYNEQFF | TGTGCCAGCAGAGGTCTCTCCTACAATGAGCAGTTCTTC
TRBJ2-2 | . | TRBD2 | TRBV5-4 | CASSLGLAGGNTGELFF | TGTGCCAGCAGCCTTGGACTAGCGGGAGGGAACACCGGGGAGCTGTTTTTT
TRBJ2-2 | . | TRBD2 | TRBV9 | CASSVGLAGVAGELFF | TGTGCCAGCAGCGTAGGACTAGCGGGGGTGGCCGGGGAGCTGTTTTTT
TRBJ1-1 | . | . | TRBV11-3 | CASSFIGGTEAFF | TGTGCCAGCAGCTTCATCGGGGGCACTGAAGCTTTCTTT
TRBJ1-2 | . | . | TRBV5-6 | CASSLRANYGYTF | TGTGCCAGCAGCCTCAGAGCTAACTATGGCTACACCTTC
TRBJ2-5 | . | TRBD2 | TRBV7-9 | CASSLARGAGGLRETQYF | TGTGCCAGCAGCTTAGCGCGAGGAGCGGGGGGGCTCAGGGAGACCCAGTACTTC
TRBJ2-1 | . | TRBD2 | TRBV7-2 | CASSSGLAGEQFF | TGTGCCAGCAGCTCAGGACTAGCGGGAGAGCAGTTCTTC
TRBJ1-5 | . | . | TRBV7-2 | CASSLQGIQPQHF | TGTGCCAGCAGCTTACAGGGAATACAGCCCCAGCATTTT
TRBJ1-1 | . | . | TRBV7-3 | CASSLTGEGWNTEAFF | TGTGCCAGCAGCTTAACAGGAGAGGGCTGGAACACTGAAGCTTTCTTT
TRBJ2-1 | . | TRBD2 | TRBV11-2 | CASSLLAGLSSEQFF | TGTGCCAGCAGCTTACTAGCGGGACTTAGTAGTGAGCAGTTCTTC
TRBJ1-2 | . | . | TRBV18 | CASSSERITNYGYTF | TGTGCCAGCTCCTCCGAGAGGATTACTAACTATGGCTACACCTTC
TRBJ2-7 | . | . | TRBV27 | CASRPPGGGVYEQYF | TGTGCCAGCAGGCCCCCCGGGGGTGGCGTCTACGAGCAGTACTTC
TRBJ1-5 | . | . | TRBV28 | CASGGTGNQPQHF | TGTGCCAGCGGAGGGACGGGCAATCAGCCCCAGCATTTT
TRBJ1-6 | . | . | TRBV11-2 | CASSQDKGGAPLHF | TGTGCCAGCTCACAGGACAAGGGCGGGGCACCCCTCCACTTT
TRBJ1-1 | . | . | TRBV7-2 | CASSLMVTTEAFF | TGTGCCAGCAGCTTAATGGTGACCACTGAAGCTTTCTTT
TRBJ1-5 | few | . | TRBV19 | CASIQGSSNQPQHF | TGTGCCAGTATTCAGGGCAGCAGCAATCAGCCCCAGCATTTT
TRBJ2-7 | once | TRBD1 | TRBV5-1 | CASSLGTGGREQYF | TGCGCCAGCAGCTTGGGGACAGGGGGTCGCGAGCAGTACTTC
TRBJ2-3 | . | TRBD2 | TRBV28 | CASTAGGYTDTQYF | TGTGCCAGCACCGCGGGGGGTTACACAGATACGCAGTATTTT
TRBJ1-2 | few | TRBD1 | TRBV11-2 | CASSYGQGYGYTF | TGTGCCAGCAGCTATGGACAGGGGTATGGCTACACCTTC
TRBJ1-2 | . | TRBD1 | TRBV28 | CASSLGTGGSDGYTF | TGTGCCAGCAGTTTAGGGACAGGGGGCTCGGACGGCTACACCTTC
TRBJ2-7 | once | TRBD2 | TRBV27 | CASWGQRGYEQYF | TGTGCCAGCTGGGGCCAGCGGGGCTACGAGCAGTACTTC
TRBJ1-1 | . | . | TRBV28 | CASSFPLGGGTEAFF | TGTGCCAGCAGTTTCCCCCTGGGTGGGGGCACTGAAGCTTTCTTT
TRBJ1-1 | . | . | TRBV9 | CASSVVGVNTEAFF | TGTGCCAGCAGCGTAGTAGGCGTTAACACTGAAGCTTTCTTT
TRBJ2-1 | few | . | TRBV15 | CATSMTYNEQFF | TGTGCCACCAGCATGACCTACAATGAGCAGTTCTTC
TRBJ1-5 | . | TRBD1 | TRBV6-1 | CASSGGQGNQPQHF | TGTGCCAGCAGCGGCGGACAGGGCAATCAGCCCCAGCATTTT
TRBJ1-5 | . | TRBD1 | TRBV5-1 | CASSLGTGGFQPQHF | TGCGCCAGCAGCTTGGGGACAGGGGGATTTCAGCCCCAGCATTTT